This T cell receptor (beta chain) was sequenced during a study of cytomegalovirus exposure and HLA in healthy donors. Study outcomes and limitations: Most TCR sequences were rare, but some public TCRs occurred in many donors.

This clone was seen just once. The antigen is undetermined. Assay: immunoSEQ multiplex PCR; the TCRdb copy retains only in-frame clones and omits some. Among under 80,000 clones listed, over 85% were seen once. Per germline, CDR1 LNHNV and CDR2 YYDKDF (reference sequence). CDR3 size: 15 residues. The V gene lost 0 bases and the J gene lost 8 bases, with 13 bases spanning the gap. The J gene is TRBJ1-4, the V gene TRBV15; TRBD1 is a possible D gene (6 bases). This clonotype was obtained from a woman between 18 and 29 years old in good health and CMV-seronegative. The sample consisted of PBMCs. The CDR3 region is CATSRDTDRREKLFF. DNA of the CDR3: TGTGCCACCAGCAGAGACACAGACAGGCGGGAAAAACTGTTTTTT.